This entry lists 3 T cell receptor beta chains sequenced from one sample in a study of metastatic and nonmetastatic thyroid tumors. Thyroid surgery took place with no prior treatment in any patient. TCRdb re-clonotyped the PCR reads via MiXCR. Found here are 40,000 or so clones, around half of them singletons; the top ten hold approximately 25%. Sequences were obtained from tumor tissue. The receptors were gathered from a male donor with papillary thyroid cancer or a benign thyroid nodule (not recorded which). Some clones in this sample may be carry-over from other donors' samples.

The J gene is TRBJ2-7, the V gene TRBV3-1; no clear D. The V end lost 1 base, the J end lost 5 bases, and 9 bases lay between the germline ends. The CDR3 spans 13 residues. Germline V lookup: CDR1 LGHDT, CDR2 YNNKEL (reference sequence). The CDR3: CASSQAAVHEQYF. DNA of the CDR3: TGTGCCAGCAGCCAAGCGGCCGTCCACGAGCAGTACTTC.

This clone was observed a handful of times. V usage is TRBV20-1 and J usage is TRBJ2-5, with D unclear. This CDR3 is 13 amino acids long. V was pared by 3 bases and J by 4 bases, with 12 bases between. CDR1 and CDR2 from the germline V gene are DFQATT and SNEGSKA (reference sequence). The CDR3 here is CSARVVSLETQYF. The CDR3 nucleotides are TGCAGTGCTAGGGTTGTATCTTTAGAGACCCAGTACTTC.

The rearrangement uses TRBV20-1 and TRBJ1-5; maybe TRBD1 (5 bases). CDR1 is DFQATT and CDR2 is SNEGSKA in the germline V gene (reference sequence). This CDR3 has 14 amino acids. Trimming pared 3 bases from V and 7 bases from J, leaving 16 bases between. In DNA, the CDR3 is TGCAGTGCTAGTTTCGGGGGTCCCCAACAGCCCCAGCATTTT. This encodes CSASFGGPQQPQHF.